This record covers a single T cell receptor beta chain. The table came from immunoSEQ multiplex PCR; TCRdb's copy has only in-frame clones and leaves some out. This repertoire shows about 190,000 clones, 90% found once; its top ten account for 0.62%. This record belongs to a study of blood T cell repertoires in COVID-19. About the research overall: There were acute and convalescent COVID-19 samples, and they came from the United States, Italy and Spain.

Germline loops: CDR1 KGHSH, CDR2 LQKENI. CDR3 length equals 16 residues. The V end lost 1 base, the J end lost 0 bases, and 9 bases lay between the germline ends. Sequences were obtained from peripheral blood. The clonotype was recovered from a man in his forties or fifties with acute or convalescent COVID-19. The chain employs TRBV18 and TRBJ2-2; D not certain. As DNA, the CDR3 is TGTGCCAGCTCACCACGAGTCGATACGAACACCGGGGAGCTGTTTTTT. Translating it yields CASSPRVDTNTGELFF.